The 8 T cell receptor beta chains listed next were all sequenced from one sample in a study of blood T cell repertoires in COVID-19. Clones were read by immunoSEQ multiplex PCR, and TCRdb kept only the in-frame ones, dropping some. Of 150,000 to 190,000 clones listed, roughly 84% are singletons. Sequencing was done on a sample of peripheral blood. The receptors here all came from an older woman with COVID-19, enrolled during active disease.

The CDR3 DNA is TGTGCCAGCAGTTCCGGCCCTCGGGATTACACCTTC. Its protein is CASSSGPRDYTF. The genes are TRBV6-5 and TRBJ1-2; D remains unclear. The CDR3 is 12 residues long. Germline-derived CDR1 and CDR2 are MNHEY and SVGAGI. The V and J ends lost 4 bases and 11 bases respectively, with 14 bases between them.

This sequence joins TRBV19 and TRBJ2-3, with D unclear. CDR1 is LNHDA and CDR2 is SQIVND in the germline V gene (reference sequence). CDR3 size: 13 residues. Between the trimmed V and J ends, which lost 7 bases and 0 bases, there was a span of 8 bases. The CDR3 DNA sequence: TGTGCCAGTAAAACTTCTAGCACAGATACGCAGTATTTT. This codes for CASKTSSTDTQYF. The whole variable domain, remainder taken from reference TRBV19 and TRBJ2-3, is DGGITQSPKYLFRKEGQNVTLSCEQNLNHDAMYWYRQDPGQGLRLIYYSQIVNDFQKGDIAEGYSVSREKKESFPLTVTSAQKNPTAFYLCASKTSSTDTQYFGPGTRLTVL.

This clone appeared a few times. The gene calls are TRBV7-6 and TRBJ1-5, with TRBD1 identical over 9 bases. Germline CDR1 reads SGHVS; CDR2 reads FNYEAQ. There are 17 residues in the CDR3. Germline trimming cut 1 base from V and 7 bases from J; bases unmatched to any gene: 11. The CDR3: CASSLGPRGQGGQPQHF. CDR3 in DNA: TGTGCCAGCAGCTTAGGGCCGCGGGGACAGGGAGGCCAGCCCCAGCATTTT.

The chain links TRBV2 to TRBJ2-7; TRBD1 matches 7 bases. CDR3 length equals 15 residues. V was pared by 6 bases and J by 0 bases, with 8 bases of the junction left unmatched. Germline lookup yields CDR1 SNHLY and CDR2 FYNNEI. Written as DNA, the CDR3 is TGTGCCAGCAGCGCACAGGGGCGAAACTCCTACGAGCAGTACGTC. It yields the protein CASSAQGRNSYEQYV.

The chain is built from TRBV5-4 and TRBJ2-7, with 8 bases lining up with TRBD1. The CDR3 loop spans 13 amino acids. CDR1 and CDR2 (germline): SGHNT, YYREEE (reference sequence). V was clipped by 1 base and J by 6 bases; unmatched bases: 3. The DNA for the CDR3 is TGTGCCAGCAGCTTGCGACAGGGGAGCGAGCAGTACTTC. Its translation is CASSLRQGSEQYF.

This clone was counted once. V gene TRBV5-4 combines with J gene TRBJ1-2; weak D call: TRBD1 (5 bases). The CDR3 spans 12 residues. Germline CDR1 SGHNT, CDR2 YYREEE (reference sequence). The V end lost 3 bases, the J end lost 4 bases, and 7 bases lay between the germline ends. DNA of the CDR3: TGTGCCAGCAGCTCCGACAGCTATGGCTACACCTTC. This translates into CASSSDSYGYTF.

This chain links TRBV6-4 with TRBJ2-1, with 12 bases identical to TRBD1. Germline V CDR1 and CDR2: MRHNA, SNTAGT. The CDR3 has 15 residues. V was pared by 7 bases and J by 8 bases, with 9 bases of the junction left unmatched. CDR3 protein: CASTSGTGGKYEQFF. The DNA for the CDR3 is TGTGCCAGCACCTCCGGGACAGGGGGCAAGTATGAGCAGTTCTTC.

CDR3 nucleotides: TGTGCCAGCTCACCAGCGGGGGATCGAGAACAGCCCCAGCATTTT. This gives the protein CASSPAGDREQPQHF. The chain recombines TRBV18 with TRBJ1-5; D might be TRBD1 (5 bases). V lost 2 bases and J 7 bases, leaving 15 bases between the germline ends. CDR1 is KGHSH and CDR2 is LQKENI in the germline V gene. CDR3 size: 15 residues.